The text below deals with one T cell receptor beta chain. This entry comes from a study of blood T cell repertoires in COVID-19. The repertoire was sequenced with immunoSEQ multiplex PCR; TCRdb's copy has only in-frame clones and lacks some. This sample carries tens of thousands of clones, 70% to 90% of them seen once, and the ten largest clones take approximately 15%. The sample consisted of peripheral blood. This TCR was recovered from a man of 80 years or more in a cohort sampled during active COVID-19.

CDR3 residues: CASSQALTSTDTQYF. The CDR3 nucleotides are TGTGCCAGCAGCCAAGCCCTTACTAGCACAGATACGCAGTATTTT. The rearrangement joins TRBV16 to TRBJ2-3; D uncertain. The germline V gene has CDR1 KGHSY and CDR2 FQNENV. The V and J ends lost 2 bases and 0 bases respectively, with 9 bases between them. This CDR3 spans 15 amino acids.